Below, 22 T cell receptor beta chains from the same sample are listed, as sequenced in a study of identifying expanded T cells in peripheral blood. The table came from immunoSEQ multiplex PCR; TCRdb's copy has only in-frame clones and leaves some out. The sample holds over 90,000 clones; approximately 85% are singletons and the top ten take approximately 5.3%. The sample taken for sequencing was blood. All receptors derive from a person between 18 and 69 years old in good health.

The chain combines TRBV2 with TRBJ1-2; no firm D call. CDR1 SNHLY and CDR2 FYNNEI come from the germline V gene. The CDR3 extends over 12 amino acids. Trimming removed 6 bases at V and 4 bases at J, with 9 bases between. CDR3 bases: TGTGCCAGCAGAGGCAGACTCTATGGCTACACCTTC. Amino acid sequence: CASRGRLYGYTF.

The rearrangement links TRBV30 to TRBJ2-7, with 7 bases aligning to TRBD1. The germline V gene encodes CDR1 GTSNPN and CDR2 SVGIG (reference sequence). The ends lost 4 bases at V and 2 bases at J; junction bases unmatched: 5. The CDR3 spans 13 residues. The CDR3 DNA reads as TGTGCCTGGACCGGACAGGCGACCTACGAGCAGTACTTC. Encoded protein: CAWTGQATYEQYF.

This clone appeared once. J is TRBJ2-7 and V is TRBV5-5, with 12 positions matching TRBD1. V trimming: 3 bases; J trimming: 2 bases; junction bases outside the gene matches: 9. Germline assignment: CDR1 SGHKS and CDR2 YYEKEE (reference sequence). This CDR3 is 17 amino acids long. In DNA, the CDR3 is TGTGCCAGCAGCTGGGGACAGGGGGCGAGCATACCCTACGAGCAGTACTTC. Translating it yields CASSWGQGASIPYEQYF. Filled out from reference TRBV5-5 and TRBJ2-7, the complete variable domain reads DAGVTQSPTHLIKTRGQQVTLRCSPISGHKSVSWYQQVLGQGPQFIFQYYEKEERGRGNFPDRFSARQFPNYSSELNVNALLLGDSALYLCASSWGQGASIPYEQYFGPGTRLTVT.

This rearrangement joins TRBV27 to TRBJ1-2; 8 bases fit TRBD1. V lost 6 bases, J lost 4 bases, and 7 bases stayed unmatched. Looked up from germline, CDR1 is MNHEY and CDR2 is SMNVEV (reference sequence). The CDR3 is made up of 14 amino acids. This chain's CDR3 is CASSGGQAFYGYTF. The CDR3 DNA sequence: TGTGCCAGCAGCGGGGGACAGGCGTTCTATGGCTACACCTTC.

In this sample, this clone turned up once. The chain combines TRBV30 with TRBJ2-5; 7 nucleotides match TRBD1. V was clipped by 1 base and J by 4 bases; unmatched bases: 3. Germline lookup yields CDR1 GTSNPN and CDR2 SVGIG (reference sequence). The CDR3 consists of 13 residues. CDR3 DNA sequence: TGTGCCTGGAGTGAAGACAGGGTAGAGACCCAGTACTTC. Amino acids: CAWSEDRVETQYF.

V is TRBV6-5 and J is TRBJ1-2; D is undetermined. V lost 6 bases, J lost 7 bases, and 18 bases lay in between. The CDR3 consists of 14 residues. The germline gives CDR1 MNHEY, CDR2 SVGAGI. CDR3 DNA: TGTGCCAGCAGGGAACAAGAGGTTGGGGTTGGCTACACCTTC. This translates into CASREQEVGVGYTF.

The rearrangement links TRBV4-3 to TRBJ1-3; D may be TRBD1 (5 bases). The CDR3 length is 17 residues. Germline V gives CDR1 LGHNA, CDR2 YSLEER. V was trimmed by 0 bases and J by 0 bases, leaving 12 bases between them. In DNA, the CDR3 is TGCGCCAGCAGCCAAGATTGGCAGGGCTTCTCTGGAAACACCATATATTTT. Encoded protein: CASSQDWQGFSGNTIYF.

The CDR3 sequence is CASSAFRVTEAFF. The DNA of the CDR3 is TGTGCCAGCAGTGCTTTTAGGGTTACTGAAGCTTTCTTT. The genes are TRBV2 and TRBJ1-1, with unresolved D. The CDR3 extends over 13 amino acids. The V gene lost 4 bases and the J gene lost 5 bases, with 11 bases spanning the gap. Per germline, CDR1 SNHLY and CDR2 FYNNEI.

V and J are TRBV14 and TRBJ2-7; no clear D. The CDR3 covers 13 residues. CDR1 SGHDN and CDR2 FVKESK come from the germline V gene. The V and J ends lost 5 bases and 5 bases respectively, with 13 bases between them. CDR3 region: CASSNSKFNEQYF. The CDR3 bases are TGTGCCAGCAGCAATAGTAAGTTCAACGAGCAGTACTTC. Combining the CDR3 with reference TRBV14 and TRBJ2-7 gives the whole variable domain EAGVTQFPSHSVIEKGQTVTLRCDPISGHDNLYWYRRVMGKEIKFLLHFVKESKQDESGMPNNRFLAERTGGTYSTLKVQPAELEDSGVYFCASSNSKFNEQYFGPGTRLTVT.

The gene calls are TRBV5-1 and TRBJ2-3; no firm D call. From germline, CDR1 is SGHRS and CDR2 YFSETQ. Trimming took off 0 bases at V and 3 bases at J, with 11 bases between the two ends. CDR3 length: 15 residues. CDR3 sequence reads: CASSLEGRRTDTQYF. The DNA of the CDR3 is TGCGCCAGCAGCTTGGAGGGCAGGCGAACAGATACGCAGTATTTT.

DNA for the CDR3: TGTGCCAGCGCTCTAGGGGGCAGCGGCTACACCTTC. Amino acids: CASALGGSGYTF. The V gene is TRBV2, the J gene TRBJ1-2; 7 bases match TRBD1. The germline CDR1 and CDR2 sequences are SNHLY and FYNNEI. The CDR3 covers 12 residues. With 8 bases clipped from V and 8 bases from J, the junction kept 8 bases outside the gene matches.

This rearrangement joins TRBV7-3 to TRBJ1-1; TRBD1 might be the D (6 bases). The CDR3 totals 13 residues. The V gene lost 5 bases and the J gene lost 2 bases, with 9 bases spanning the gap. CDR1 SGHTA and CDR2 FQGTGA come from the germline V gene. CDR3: CASSQGSNTEAFF. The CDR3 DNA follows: TGTGCCAGCAGCCAGGGGAGTAACACTGAAGCTTTCTTT.

The CDR3: CASSIKRINNEKLFF. The DNA for the CDR3 is TGTGCCAGTAGTATTAAACGAATCAATAATGAAAAACTGTTTTTT. V usage is TRBV19 and J usage is TRBJ1-4; D unresolved. CDR1 LNHDA and CDR2 SQIVND come from the germline V gene (reference sequence). The CDR3 sequence is 15 residues long. V was clipped by 3 bases and J by 4 bases, with 12 bases between them.

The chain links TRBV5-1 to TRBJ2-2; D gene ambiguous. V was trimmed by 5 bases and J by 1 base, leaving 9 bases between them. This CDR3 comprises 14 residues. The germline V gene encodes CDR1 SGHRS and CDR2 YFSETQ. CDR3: CASRGSWNTGELFF. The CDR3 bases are TGCGCCAGCAGAGGTTCGTGGAACACCGGGGAGCTGTTTTTT.

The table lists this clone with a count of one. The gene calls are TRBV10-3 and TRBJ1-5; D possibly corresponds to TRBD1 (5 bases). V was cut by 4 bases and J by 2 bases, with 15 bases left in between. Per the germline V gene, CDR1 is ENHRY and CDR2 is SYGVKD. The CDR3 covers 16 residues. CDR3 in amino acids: CAISGRAGLGNQPQHF. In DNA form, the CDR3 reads TGTGCCATCAGTGGCAGGGCCGGTTTGGGCAATCAGCCCCAGCATTTT.

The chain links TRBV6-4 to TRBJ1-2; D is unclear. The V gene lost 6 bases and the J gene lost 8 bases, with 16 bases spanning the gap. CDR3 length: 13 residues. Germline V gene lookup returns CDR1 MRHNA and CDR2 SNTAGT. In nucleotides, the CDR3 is TGTGCCAGCAGGGTCTGGGTGCCGGAGGGCTACACCTTC. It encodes CASRVWVPEGYTF.

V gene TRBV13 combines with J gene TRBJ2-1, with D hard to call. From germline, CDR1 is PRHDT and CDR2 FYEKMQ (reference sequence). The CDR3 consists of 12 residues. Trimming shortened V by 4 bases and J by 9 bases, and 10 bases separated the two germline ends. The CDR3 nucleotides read TGTGCCAGCAGCTGGAACGGCGGTGAGCAGTTCTTC. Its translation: CASSWNGGEQFF.

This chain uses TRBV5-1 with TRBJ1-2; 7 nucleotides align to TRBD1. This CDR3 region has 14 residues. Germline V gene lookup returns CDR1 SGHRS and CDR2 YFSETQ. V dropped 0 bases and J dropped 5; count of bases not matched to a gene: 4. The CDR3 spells CASSLEGAQYGYTF. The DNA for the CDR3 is TGCGCCAGCAGCTTGGAGGGGGCTCAATATGGCTACACCTTC.

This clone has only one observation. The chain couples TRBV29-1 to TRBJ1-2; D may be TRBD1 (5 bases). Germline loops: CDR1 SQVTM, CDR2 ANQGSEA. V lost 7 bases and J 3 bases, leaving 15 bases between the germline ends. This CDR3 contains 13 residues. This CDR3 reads CSGGVQGDYGYTF. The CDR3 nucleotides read TGCAGCGGGGGTGTCCAGGGCGACTATGGCTACACCTTC.

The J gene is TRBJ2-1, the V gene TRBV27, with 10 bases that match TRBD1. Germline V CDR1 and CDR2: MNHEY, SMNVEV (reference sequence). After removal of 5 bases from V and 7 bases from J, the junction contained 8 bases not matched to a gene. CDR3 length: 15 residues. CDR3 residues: CASSRSGTGANEQFF. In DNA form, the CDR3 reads TGTGCCAGCAGTAGATCCGGGACAGGGGCTAATGAGCAGTTCTTC.

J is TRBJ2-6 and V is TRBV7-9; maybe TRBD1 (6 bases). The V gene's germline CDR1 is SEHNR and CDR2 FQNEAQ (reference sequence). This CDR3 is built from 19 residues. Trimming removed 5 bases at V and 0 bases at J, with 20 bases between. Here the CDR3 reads CASSPQTGSLDSGANVLTF. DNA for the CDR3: TGTGCCAGCAGCCCTCAAACAGGGTCCCTCGACTCTGGGGCCAACGTCCTGACTTTC.

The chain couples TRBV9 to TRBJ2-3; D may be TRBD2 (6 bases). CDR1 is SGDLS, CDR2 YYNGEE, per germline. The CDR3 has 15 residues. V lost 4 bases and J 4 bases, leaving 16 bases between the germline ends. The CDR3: CASSYKRERADTQYF. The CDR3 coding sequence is TGTGCCAGCAGCTACAAACGGGAGAGGGCAGATACGCAGTATTTT.